A single sample is the source of the 23 T cell receptor beta chains below, sequenced in a study of OX40 agonist ivuxolimab in advanced cancers. Profiled with immunoSEQ multiplex PCR; TCRdb holds only in-frame clones, not every one. Of roughly 98,000 clones listed, about 80% are singletons. The source was CD4+ or CD8+ T cells sorted from blood, collected in a trial of the OX40 agonist ivuxolimab. These receptors were collected from an adult with an advanced solid tumor such as melanoma, head and neck, liver or kidney cancer.

This rearrangement joins TRBV7-2 to TRBJ1-2; 9 bases fit TRBD1. Germline V gene lookup returns CDR1 SGHTA and CDR2 FQGNSA. The CDR3 extends over 15 amino acids. With 4 bases clipped from V and 4 bases from J, the junction kept 7 bases outside the gene matches. This CDR3 reads CASSYPGQGAYGYTF. The CDR3 region has the DNA TGTGCCAGCAGCTATCCGGGACAGGGTGCCTATGGCTACACCTTC. Combining the CDR3 with reference TRBV7-2 and TRBJ1-2 gives the whole variable domain GAGVSQSPSNKVTEKGKDVELRCDPISGHTALYWYRQSLGQGLEFLIYFQGNSAPDKSGLPSDRFSAERTGGSVSTLTIQRTQQEDSAVYLCASSYPGQGAYGYTFGSGTRLTVV.

V is TRBV28 and J is TRBJ1-2, with 7 bases aligning to TRBD1. Germline-derived CDR1 and CDR2 are MDHEN and SYDVKM. Trimming took 7 bases from V and 0 from J; bases not matched to a gene: 5. CDR3 size: 14 residues. The CDR3 DNA reads as TGTGCCAGCAAATCAGGGGGAGCTAACTATGGCTACACCTTC. It is translated as CASKSGGANYGYTF.

The chain combines TRBV7-9 with TRBJ1-6; D not certain. In germline, CDR1 is SEHNR, CDR2 FQNEAQ (reference sequence). The V gene lost 4 bases and the J gene lost 7 bases, with 14 bases spanning the gap. This CDR3 spans 15 amino acids. The CDR3 DNA reads TGTGCCAGCAGCTCCATCGCGGGCCGGAATTCACCCCTCCACTTT. Protein: CASSSIAGRNSPLHF.

The V gene is TRBV6-7, the J gene TRBJ1-2; no reliable D call. TRBV6-7 is filed as an ORF, its function uncertain. The CDR3 totals 13 residues. V shed 6 bases and J shed 2 bases, with 10 bases lying between them. CDR3 bases: TGTGCCAGCAGCCCGGTGGCAAACTATGGCTACACCTTC. This gives the protein CASSPVANYGYTF.

The gene calls are TRBV7-2 and TRBJ2-7, with 9 bases lining up with TRBD1. This CDR3 is built from 15 residues. The ends lost 5 bases at V and 4 bases at J; junction bases unmatched: 9. Germline lookup yields CDR1 SGHTA and CDR2 FQGNSA. As DNA, the CDR3 is TGTGCCAGCAGCCCTGGCTGGGACAGGGCATACGAGCAGTACTTC. It is translated as CASSPGWDRAYEQYF.

The rearrangement links TRBV4-1 to TRBJ2-7; D uncertain. From germline, CDR1 is MGHRA and CDR2 YSYEKL. CDR3 size: 15 residues. Deletions cut 1 base from V and 0 bases from J, with 10 bases between. CDR3 loop: CASSQGQTVSYEQYF. DNA for the CDR3: TGCGCCAGCAGCCAAGGGCAGACTGTCTCCTACGAGCAGTACTTC.

This clone turned up a few times. The chain is built from TRBV19 and TRBJ1-6; TRBD1 is a possible D gene (5 bases). Germline V gene lookup returns CDR1 LNHDA and CDR2 SQIVND (reference sequence). This CDR3 contains 13 residues. V was pared by 3 bases and J by 10 bases, with 10 bases between. CDR3 region: CASSIGGSSPLHF. CDR3 sequence (DNA): TGTGCCAGTAGTATCGGGGGATCGTCACCCCTCCACTTT.

The V call is TRBV18, the J call TRBJ2-1; D possibly matches TRBD1 or TRBD2 (7 bases each). V lost 6 bases and J lost 7, with 16 bases in between. Germline V gene data show CDR1 as KGHSH and CDR2 as LQKENI. The CDR3 extends over 14 amino acids. As DNA, the CDR3 is TGTGCCAGCTCGAGCGGGACCAGGGGGAATGAGCAGTTCTTC. It yields the protein CASSSGTRGNEQFF.

This chain uses TRBV4-1 with TRBJ1-6; weak D call: TRBD1 (6 bases). Trimming took off 4 bases at V and 9 bases at J, with 16 bases between the two ends. CDR3 size: 15 residues. Germline V CDR1 and CDR2: MGHRA, YSYEKL. CDR3 amino acids: CASSLEGGLSSPLHF. The DNA for the CDR3 is TGCGCCAGCAGCCTAGAAGGGGGGCTTAGTTCACCCCTCCACTTT.

Only one count was recorded for this clone. DNA for the CDR3: TGCGCCAGCAGCCCAGGGGGACTGTGGTCCTACGAGCAGTACTTC. Protein: CASSPGGLWSYEQYF. The V and J genes are TRBV5-1 and TRBJ2-7, with D perhaps TRBD1 (7 bases). The germline gives CDR1 SGHRS, CDR2 YFSETQ. This CDR3 has 15 residues. V dropped 4 bases and J dropped 1 base, with 15 bases sitting between them.

About this clone: Other DNA sequences within the sample encode an identical CDR3. The rearrangement uses TRBV4-1 and TRBJ1-4; 7 bases map to TRBD1. CDR3 size: 17 residues. Germline trimming cut 1 base from V and 6 bases from J; bases unmatched to any gene: 11. The germline CDR1 and CDR2 sequences are MGHRA and YSYEKL. The CDR3 sequence is CASSQAAPRGIDEKLFF. In DNA form, the CDR3 reads TGCGCCAGCAGCCAAGCAGCCCCCAGGGGGATCGATGAAAAACTGTTTTTT.

This clone was seen a handful of times. J is TRBJ2-2 and V is TRBV9; 9 bases line up with TRBD1. Germline trimming cut 5 bases from V and 1 base from J; bases unmatched to any gene: 3. Germline lookup yields CDR1 SGDLS and CDR2 YYNGEE. The CDR3 contains 15 residues. This chain's CDR3 is CASRTGQGNTGELFF. In DNA, the CDR3 is TGTGCCAGCAGGACGGGACAGGGGAACACCGGGGAGCTGTTTTTT.

This clone has just a few counts. The V and J genes are TRBV28 and TRBJ2-1; D is undetermined. The germline V gene encodes CDR1 MDHEN and CDR2 SYDVKM. The CDR3 contains 11 residues. V shed 8 bases and J shed 7 bases, with 9 bases lying between them. CDR3: CASGRLNEQFF. The CDR3 nucleotides read TGTGCCAGCGGCAGACTTAATGAGCAGTTCTTC.

This clone has only one observation. CDR3 sequence: CATSRERWTSPEQYF. The CDR3 bases are TGTGCCACCAGCAGAGAACGATGGACTAGCCCCGAGCAGTACTTC. The chain has TRBV15 and TRBJ2-7; the match to TRBD2 covers 8 bases. Per the germline V gene, CDR1 is LNHNV and CDR2 is YYDKDF (reference sequence). The CDR3 is made up of 15 amino acids. The J segment lost 6 bases and the V segment lost 0 bases, leaving 7 bases of the junction unmatched.

The sample holds one count of this clone. The chain links TRBV6-5 to TRBJ1-2, with D uncertain. The V gene lost 5 bases and the J gene lost 5 bases, with 12 bases spanning the gap. The germline V gene encodes CDR1 MNHEY and CDR2 SVGAGI. The CDR3 has 13 amino acids. CDR3 sequence reads: CASSPPWGYGYTF. CDR3 DNA: TGTGCCAGCAGTCCTCCCTGGGGTTATGGCTACACCTTC.

The CDR3 nucleotides are TGCAGCGTTGAAGGTTGGGGCAGGGAGTCAACTAATGAAAAACTGTTTTTT. Translating it yields CSVEGWGRESTNEKLFF. The gene calls are TRBV29-1 and TRBJ1-4; D perhaps matches TRBD1 (5 bases). This CDR3 spans 17 amino acids. V was shortened by 1 base and J by 0 bases, with 15 bases between the two germline ends. CDR1 and CDR2 (germline): SQVTM, ANQGSEA.

The J gene is TRBJ1-1, the V gene TRBV18, with a weak D call TRBD1 (5 bases). CDR1 is KGHSH, CDR2 LQKENI, per germline. V lost 3 bases and J 1 base, leaving 9 bases between the germline ends. There are 14 residues in the CDR3. CDR3 sequence: CASSPIDRNTEAFF. DNA for the CDR3: TGTGCCAGCTCACCTATTGACAGGAACACTGAAGCTTTCTTT.

The DNA for the CDR3 is TGTGCCAGCAGTTACGACAGGGGTCGAACTGAAGCTTTCTTT. It yields the protein CASSYDRGRTEAFF. This chain uses TRBV6-5 with TRBJ1-1, with 8 bases matching TRBD1. The CDR3 has 14 residues. The germline gives CDR1 MNHEY, CDR2 SVGAGI. Losses at the gene ends were 2 bases for V and 5 bases for J; bases not matched to a gene: 4.

The rearrangement joins TRBV7-4 to TRBJ1-1, with D hard to call. Trimming pared 3 bases from V and 1 base from J, leaving 12 bases between. The CDR3 has 15 residues. CDR1 and CDR2 from the germline V gene are SGHVT and SQSDAQ. The CDR3 is CASSFSRSRNTEAFF. The CDR3 DNA sequence: TGTGCCAGCAGCTTCTCCCGGTCAAGGAACACTGAAGCTTTCTTT.

The rearrangement uses TRBV15 and TRBJ1-6, with TRBD1 as a possible D gene (6 bases). The CDR3 covers 15 residues. V was shortened by 0 bases and J by 7 bases, with 10 bases between the two germline ends. Germline V lookup: CDR1 LNHNV, CDR2 YYDKDF (reference sequence). The DNA of the CDR3 is TGTGCCACCAGCAGAGACAGGGGAACCAATTCACCCCTCCACTTT. The encoded protein is CATSRDRGTNSPLHF. The variable domain in full, completed from reference TRBV15 and TRBJ1-6, reads DAMVIQNPRYQVTQFGKPVTLSCSQTLNHNVMYWYQQKSSQAPKLLFHYYDKDFNNEADTPDNFQSRRPNTSFCFLDIRSPGLGDTAMYLCATSRDRGTNSPLHFGNGTRLTVT.

This clone rates as medium-sized (0.01 to 0.1%). Other DNA sequences in the same sample also yield this CDR3. The V and J genes are TRBV9 and TRBJ2-7, with TRBD1 identical over 10 bases. The germline V gene has CDR1 SGDLS and CDR2 YYNGEE. The trim removed 0 bases at V and 5 bases at J, leaving 5 bases unmatched. The CDR3 has 15 residues. The CDR3: CASSVEGQGRNEQYF. DNA of the CDR3: TGTGCCAGCAGCGTAGAGGGACAGGGGAGGAACGAGCAGTACTTC.

The CDR3 DNA sequence: TGCAGCGTTGTAAAGAGGGAGGCGAACTATGGCTACACCTTC. Amino acid sequence: CSVVKREANYGYTF. The genes are TRBV29-1 and TRBJ1-2; D call uncertain. Germline V gives CDR1 SQVTM, CDR2 ANQGSEA. The CDR3 has 14 amino acids. V was clipped by 4 bases and J by 2 bases, with 14 bases between them.

The chain is built from TRBV11-3 and TRBJ2-2, with unresolved D. This CDR3 has 12 residues. The germline V gene has CDR1 SGHNT and CDR2 YENEEA. The ends were cut back, 5 bases at V and 9 bases at J, with 10 bases in the middle. The CDR3 loop reads CASSKNTRELFF. DNA of the CDR3: TGTGCCAGCAGCAAAAATACCCGGGAGCTGTTTTTT.